These 29 T cell receptor beta chains share one sample of origin, sequenced in a study of blood T cell repertoires in COVID-19. Generated by immunoSEQ multiplex PCR, the TCRdb table keeps only in-frame clones and is missing some. The data hold around 370,000 clones, with nearly 90% observed a single time. Sequences were obtained from peripheral blood. These receptors were collected from a man younger than 35 with active or convalescent COVID-19.

The chain employs TRBV25-1 and TRBJ2-7; D not resolved. There are 12 residues in the CDR3. V lost 4 bases to trimming and J lost 2 bases, with 6 bases between them. Germline V gene sequence: CDR1 MGHDK, CDR2 SYGVNS. Here the CDR3 DNA reads TGTGCCAGCAGTGTACTTCCCTACGAGCAGTACTTC. Translated, it gives CASSVLPYEQYF.

This chain uses TRBV3-1 (or the pseudogene TRBV3-2) with TRBJ1-1, with a tentative D call TRBD1 (5 bases). The V end lost 10 bases, the J end lost 3 bases, and 9 bases lay between the germline ends. This CDR3 has 11 amino acids. CDR1 and CDR2 from the germline V gene are LGHDT and YNNKEL (reference sequence). CDR3 DNA: TGTGCCATCCTAGGGGACACTGAAGCTTTCTTT. Residues: CAILGDTEAFF.

The V call is TRBV27, the J call TRBJ1-3, with TRBD1 as a possible D gene (6 bases). Per germline, CDR1 MNHEY and CDR2 SMNVEV (reference sequence). The CDR3 consists of 14 residues. Trimming removed 4 bases at V and 7 bases at J, with 14 bases between. CDR3 bases: TGTGCCAGCAGTTCCATGGGGGGGGCGAACACCATATATTTT. It translates to CASSSMGGANTIYF.

This chain joins TRBV28 and TRBJ2-7; tentative D call: TRBD1 (5 bases). Between the trimmed V and J ends, which lost 4 bases and 6 bases, there was a span of 10 bases. This CDR3 contains 12 residues. Germline V gene lookup returns CDR1 MDHEN and CDR2 SYDVKM. The CDR3 bases are TGTGCCAGCAGTTCACAGGTTGGCGAGCAGTACTTC. It is translated as CASSSQVGEQYF.

This clone was seen more than once but under ten times. This rearrangement joins TRBV5-1 to TRBJ2-5; D not resolved. Deletions cut 1 base from V and 1 base from J, with 5 bases between. This CDR3 is built from 13 residues. CDR1 and CDR2 from the germline V gene are SGHRS and YFSETQ. The CDR3 protein is CASSLRSQETQYF. In DNA, the CDR3 is TGCGCCAGCAGCTTGCGTAGCCAAGAGACCCAGTACTTC.

This chain links TRBV5-1 with TRBJ1-3, with D tentatively TRBD1 (5 bases). CDR1 and CDR2 (germline): SGHRS, YFSETQ. Trimming pared 3 bases from V and 4 bases from J, leaving 8 bases between. There are 13 residues in the CDR3. The CDR3 bases are TGCGCCAGCAGCTCCTCAGGGGGAAACACCATATATTTT. Amino acids: CASSSSGGNTIYF.

The chain's CDR3 is CASSRAWERSYEQYF. For the CDR3, the DNA is TGCGCCAGCAGCCGGGCGTGGGAGAGGTCCTACGAGCAGTACTTC. The chain has TRBV5-1 and TRBJ2-7, with D maybe TRBD2 (5 bases). This CDR3 spans 15 amino acids. V lost 4 bases, J lost 1 base, and 15 bases lay in between. Germline values: CDR1 SGHRS, CDR2 YFSETQ.

DNA of the CDR3: TGTGCCAGCAGCCAAGAGGGGACAGGGGTGATTGATGGCTACACCTTC. Translated: CASSQEGTGVIDGYTF. The chain combines TRBV4-2 with TRBJ1-2, with 10 bases aligning to TRBD1. The V segment lost 0 bases and the J segment 6 bases; nucleotides outside the gene matches: 7. This CDR3 is 16 amino acids long. Germline V lookup: CDR1 LGHNA, CDR2 YNFKEQ.

J is TRBJ1-4 and V is TRBV28; D remains unclear. V was shortened by 7 bases and J by 7 bases, with 13 bases between the two germline ends. There are 13 residues in the CDR3. Germline CDR1 reads MDHEN; CDR2 reads SYDVKM. In DNA, the CDR3 is TGTGCCAGCACCTCCCGAGCGGGTGAAAAACTGTTTTTT. This encodes CASTSRAGEKLFF.

The rearrangement joins TRBV4-1 to TRBJ1-4; D call uncertain. Germline V gene lookup returns CDR1 MGHRA and CDR2 YSYEKL. The CDR3 length is 13 residues. The V and J ends lost 6 bases and 8 bases respectively, with 13 bases between them. CDR3 nucleotides: TGCGCCAGCAGTAAAGGGAGAGTCGAAAAACTGTTTTTT. It encodes CASSKGRVEKLFF.

The genes are TRBV11-1 and TRBJ1-2; D unresolved. Germline CDR1 reads SGHAT; CDR2 reads FQDESV (reference sequence). This CDR3 is 13 amino acids long. V dropped 1 base and J dropped 7 bases, with 10 bases sitting between them. Here the CDR3 reads CASSLVLGTGYTF. CDR3 DNA: TGTGCCAGCAGCTTAGTACTAGGAACTGGCTACACCTTC.

CDR3 sequence reads: CASSFYTGELFF. CDR3 sequence (DNA): TGCGCCAGCAGCTTCTACACCGGGGAGCTGTTTTTT. The chain joins TRBV5-1 to TRBJ2-2, with D hard to call. Between the trimmed V and J ends, which lost 2 bases and 3 bases, there was a span of 2 bases. Germline V lookup: CDR1 SGHRS, CDR2 YFSETQ. The CDR3 runs 12 residues.

The V gene is TRBV19, the J gene TRBJ2-4, with D possibly being TRBD1 (5 bases). The CDR3 runs to 17 residues. Trimming removed 2 bases from V and 2 bases from J, with 16 bases in between. Germline CDR1 and CDR2: LNHDA and SQIVND (reference sequence). This CDR3 reads CASSILGPVGSKNIQYF. DNA for the CDR3: TGTGCCAGTAGTATATTGGGGCCCGTCGGCTCCAAAAACATTCAGTACTTC.

The chain recombines TRBV7-7 with TRBJ1-4, with unresolved D. This CDR3 spans 16 amino acids. Trimming left V 2 bases short and J 7 bases short, with 17 bases between. Germline V gene lookup returns CDR1 SSHAT and CDR2 FNYEAQ (reference sequence). The CDR3 sequence: CASSLSPGSPGEKLFF. CDR3 DNA: TGTGCCAGCAGCTTATCCCCTGGGTCCCCGGGTGAAAAACTGTTTTTT.

This clone appeared once. The genes are TRBV2 and TRBJ1-4, with D hard to call. Trimming pared 6 bases from V and 4 bases from J, leaving 15 bases between. In germline, CDR1 is SNHLY, CDR2 FYNNEI. The CDR3 covers 15 residues. The CDR3 nucleotides are TGTGCCAGCAGCAAAGCGGGCAGGAATAATGAAAAACTGTTTTTT. The encoded protein is CASSKAGRNNEKLFF.

The chain carries TRBV27 and TRBJ1-2; TRBD1 matches at 9 bases. With 5 bases clipped from V and 4 bases from J, the junction kept 14 bases outside the gene matches. CDR1 is MNHEY, CDR2 SMNVEV, per germline (reference sequence). This CDR3 is built from 17 residues. CDR3 nucleotides: TGTGCCAGCAGTAGGACAGGGGTTGGCCGGGACCTCTATGGCTACACCTTC. Protein: CASSRTGVGRDLYGYTF.

A few counts support this clone. V is TRBV7-6 and J is TRBJ1-1; D gene unclear. This CDR3 has 16 residues. V lost 1 base to trimming and J lost 0 bases, with 12 bases between them. Germline CDR1 reads SGHVS; CDR2 reads FNYEAQ. The CDR3 DNA reads TGTGCCAGCAGCTTAGATAGGTCCGGGATGAACACTGAAGCTTTCTTT. Translation gives CASSLDRSGMNTEAFF.

V is TRBV5-1 and J is TRBJ1-2; 10 positions agree with TRBD1. V shed 4 bases, J shed 3 bases, and the junction held 6 bases outside the gene matches. The CDR3 is made up of 15 amino acids. Germline V gene sequence: CDR1 SGHRS, CDR2 YFSETQ. This CDR3 is CASSGGQGYHYGYTF. In nucleotides, the CDR3 is TGCGCCAGCAGCGGGGGACAGGGGTACCACTATGGCTACACCTTC.

This clone came up a few times. The chain couples TRBV7-2 to TRBJ1-2; D might be TRBD1 (6 bases). Looked up from germline, CDR1 is SGHTA and CDR2 is FQGNSA. CDR3 length equals 14 residues. The germline V and J ends were trimmed by 1 base and 7 bases, with 13 bases remaining between them. In nucleotides, the CDR3 is TGTGCCAGCAGCTTAGGTTCACAGGGTCCTGGCTACACCTTC. It is translated as CASSLGSQGPGYTF. Supplemented by reference TRBV7-2 and TRBJ1-2, the full variable domain reads GAGVSQSPSNKVTEKGKDVELRCDPISGHTALYWYRQSLGQGLEFLIYFQGNSAPDKSGLPSDRFSAERTGGSVSTLTIQRTQQEDSAVYLCASSLGSQGPGYTFGSGTRLTVV.

This chain joins TRBV9 and TRBJ1-2; 8 bases are a match to TRBD1. This CDR3 is built from 13 residues. Trimming cost V 4 bases and J 8 bases; bases outside gene matches: 7. In germline, CDR1 is SGDLS, CDR2 YYNGEE. CDR3 loop: CASSRDRGGGYTF. As DNA, the CDR3 is TGTGCCAGCAGCCGCGACAGGGGCGGCGGCTACACCTTC.

This rearrangement joins TRBV9 to TRBJ1-6; D may be TRBD1 (6 bases). This CDR3 has 16 residues. The V gene's germline CDR1 is SGDLS and CDR2 YYNGEE. V was trimmed by 4 bases and J by 9 bases, leaving 20 bases between them. CDR3 loop: CASSSRDTRTPSPLHF. The CDR3 region has the DNA TGTGCCAGCAGCTCCCGGGACACCAGGACCCCTTCACCCCTCCACTTT.

The chain couples TRBV6-6 to TRBJ2-5, with D possibly matching TRBD1 (5 bases). The CDR3 consists of 16 residues. Germline V lookup: CDR1 MNHNY, CDR2 SVGAGI (reference sequence). Trimming cost V 0 bases and J 5 bases, with 16 bases left between them. CDR3 coding DNA: TGTGCCAGCAGTTACTCGAAGACAGACCTAGAGGAGACCCAGTACTTC. The encoded protein is CASSYSKTDLEETQYF.

The CDR3 sequence: CASTRVPNTGELFF. The CDR3 DNA sequence: TGTGCCAGCACGAGGGTGCCGAACACCGGGGAGCTGTTTTTT. This chain joins TRBV6-5 and TRBJ2-2; tentative D call: TRBD2 (5 bases). Trimming removed 7 bases from V and 0 bases from J, with 9 bases in between. Germline V gene data show CDR1 as MNHEY and CDR2 as SVGAGI. CDR3 length: 14 amino acids.

This rearrangement joins TRBV9 to TRBJ2-2; a weak D match, TRBD1 (5 bases). Trimming stripped 0 bases from V and 4 bases from J, with 10 bases between. The V gene's germline CDR1 is SGDLS and CDR2 YYNGEE. This CDR3 region has 15 residues. This CDR3 reads CASSVVQGPTGELFF. CDR3 nucleotides: TGTGCCAGCAGCGTAGTCCAGGGTCCCACCGGGGAGCTGTTTTTT.

The rearrangement joins TRBV7-9 to TRBJ2-2; D is ambiguous. This CDR3 is built from 12 residues. V was trimmed by 3 bases and J by 6 bases, leaving 5 bases between them. Germline V gene lookup returns CDR1 SEHNR and CDR2 FQNEAQ (reference sequence). CDR3 in amino acids: CASSFSSGELFF. CDR3 DNA: TGTGCCAGCAGCTTCAGTTCCGGGGAGCTGTTTTTT.

Worth noting for this clone: In the same sample, other DNA sequences code for this CDR3. The rearrangement links TRBV29-1 to TRBJ1-4; 7 bases map to TRBD1. V was clipped by 6 bases and J by 2 bases; unmatched bases: 3. This CDR3 is built from 13 residues. From germline, CDR1 is SQVTM and CDR2 ANQGSEA. CDR3 protein: CSVEQGTNEKLFF. CDR3 DNA sequence: TGCAGCGTCGAACAGGGGACTAATGAAAAACTGTTTTTT.

This clone was recorded once. This chain links TRBV6-5 with TRBJ1-4; D gene ambiguous. This CDR3 spans 15 amino acids. Looked up from germline, CDR1 is MNHEY and CDR2 is SVGAGI. Trimming stripped 5 bases from V and 0 bases from J, with 10 bases between. The CDR3 DNA reads TGTGCCAGCAGTCGTGCAGGCGCAACTAATGAAAAACTGTTTTTT. Residues: CASSRAGATNEKLFF.

V usage is TRBV19 and J usage is TRBJ2-1; 14 bases map to TRBD2. The germline V gene encodes CDR1 LNHDA and CDR2 SQIVND (reference sequence). Trimming took 1 base from V and 7 from J; bases not matched to a gene: 6. The CDR3 sequence is 17 residues long. The CDR3 loop reads CASSIAGTSGRLNEQFF. DNA for the CDR3: TGTGCCAGTAGTATAGCGGGGACTAGCGGGAGACTGAATGAGCAGTTCTTC.

This chain uses TRBV23-1 with TRBJ2-7; D possibly corresponds to TRBD1 (6 bases). TRBV23-1 qualifies as an ORF whose function is uncertain. Trimming shortened V by 6 bases and J by 3 bases, and 21 bases separated the two germline ends. This CDR3 spans 16 amino acids. CDR3 residues: CASSKASPDRIYEQYF. CDR3 in DNA: TGCGCCAGCAGCAAGGCAAGCCCCGACAGGATCTACGAGCAGTACTTC.